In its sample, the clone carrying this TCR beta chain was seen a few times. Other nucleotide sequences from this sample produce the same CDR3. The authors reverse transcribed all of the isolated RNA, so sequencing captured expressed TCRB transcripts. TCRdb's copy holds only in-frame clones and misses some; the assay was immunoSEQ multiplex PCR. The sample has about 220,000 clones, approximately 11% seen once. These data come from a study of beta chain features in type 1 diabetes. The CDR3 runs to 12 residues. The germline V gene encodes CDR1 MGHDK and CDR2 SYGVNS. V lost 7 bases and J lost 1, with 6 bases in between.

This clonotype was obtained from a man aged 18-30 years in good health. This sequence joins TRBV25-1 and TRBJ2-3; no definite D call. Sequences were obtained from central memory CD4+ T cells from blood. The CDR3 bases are TGTGCCAGCACCCGAGGCACAGATACGCAGTATTTT. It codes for CASTRGTDTQYF. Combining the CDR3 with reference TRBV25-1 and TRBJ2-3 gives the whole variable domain EADIYQTPRYLVIGTGKKITLECSQTMGHDKMYWYQQDPGMELHLIHYSYGVNSTEKGDLSSESTVSRIRTEHFPLTLESARPSHTSQYLCASTRGTDTQYFGPGTRLTVL.